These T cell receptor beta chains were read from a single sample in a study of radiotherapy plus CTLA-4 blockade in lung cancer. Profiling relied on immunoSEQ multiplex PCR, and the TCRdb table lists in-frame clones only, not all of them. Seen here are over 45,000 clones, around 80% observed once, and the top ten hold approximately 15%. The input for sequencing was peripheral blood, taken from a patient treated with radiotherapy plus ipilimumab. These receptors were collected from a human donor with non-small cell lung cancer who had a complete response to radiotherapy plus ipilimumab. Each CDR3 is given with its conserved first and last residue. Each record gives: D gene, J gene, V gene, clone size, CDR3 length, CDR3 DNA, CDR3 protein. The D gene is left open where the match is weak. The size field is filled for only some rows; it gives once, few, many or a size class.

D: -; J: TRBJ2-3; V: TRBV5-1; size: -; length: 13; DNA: TGCGCCAGCAGCTTTACGGGCACAGATACGCAGTATTTT; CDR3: CASSFTGTDTQYF
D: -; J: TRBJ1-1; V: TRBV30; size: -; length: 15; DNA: TGTGCCTGGAGTTTCGGTAGGGGATGGAACACTGAAGCTTTCTTT; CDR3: CAWSFGRGWNTEAFF
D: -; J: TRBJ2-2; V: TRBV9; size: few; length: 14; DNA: TGTGCCAGCAGCTCCGGAGTGGGTGCCGGGGAGCTGTTTTTT; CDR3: CASSSGVGAGELFF
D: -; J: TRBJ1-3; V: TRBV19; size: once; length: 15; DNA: TGTGCCAGTAGATTGGACACGTTCTCTGGAAACACCATATATTTT; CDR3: CASRLDTFSGNTIYF
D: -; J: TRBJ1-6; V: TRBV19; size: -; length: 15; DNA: TGTGCCAGTAGTATAGGCCGCGGAACGATTTCACCCCTCCACTTT; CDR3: CASSIGRGTISPLHF
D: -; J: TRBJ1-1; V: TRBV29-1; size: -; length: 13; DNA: TGCAGCGTTGTTCCAGGACAGAACACTGAAGCTTTCTTT; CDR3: CSVVPGQNTEAFF
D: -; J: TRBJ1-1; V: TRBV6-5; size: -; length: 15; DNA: TGTGCCAGCAGCGAATGGAGTGTAAGGAACACTGAAGCTTTCTTT; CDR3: CASSEWSVRNTEAFF
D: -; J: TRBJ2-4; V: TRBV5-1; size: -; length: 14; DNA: TGCGCCAGCAGCATCGACAGTACCAAAAACATTCAGTACTTC; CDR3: CASSIDSTKNIQYF
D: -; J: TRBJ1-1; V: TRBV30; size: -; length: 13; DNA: TGTGCCTGGAGTGTACAAGAGAACACTGAAGCTTTCTTT; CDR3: CAWSVQENTEAFF
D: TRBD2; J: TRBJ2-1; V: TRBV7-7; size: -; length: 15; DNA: TGTGCTAGCAGCCCCGGACTAGCGGGAGGGCGGGAGCAGTTCTTC; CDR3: CASSPGLAGGREQFF
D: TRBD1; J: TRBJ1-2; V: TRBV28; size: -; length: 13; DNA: TGTGCCAGCAGTTTTTCACAGGGGAATGGCTACACCTTC; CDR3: CASSFSQGNGYTF
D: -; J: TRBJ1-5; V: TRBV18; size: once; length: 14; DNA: TGTGCCAGCTCACTAGAGGCGGGGGATCAGCCCCAGCATTTT; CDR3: CASSLEAGDQPQHF
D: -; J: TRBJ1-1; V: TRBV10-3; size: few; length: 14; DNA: TGTGCCATCAGTGCGGGGAACATGAACACTGAAGCTTTCTTT; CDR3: CAISAGNMNTEAFF
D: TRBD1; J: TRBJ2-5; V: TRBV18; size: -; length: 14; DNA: TGTGCCAGCTCCCCCCTGACAGGGAAAGAGACCCAGTACTTC; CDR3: CASSPLTGKETQYF
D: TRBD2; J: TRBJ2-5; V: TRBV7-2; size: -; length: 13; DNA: TGTGCCAGCAGGACTAGCGGGGGGGCCGAGAGGTACTTC; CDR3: CASRTSGGAERYF
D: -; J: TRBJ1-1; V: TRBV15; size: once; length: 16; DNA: TGTGCCACCAGCAGACAGGGTCGGCGGCGTTGGACTGAAGCTTTCTTT; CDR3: CATSRQGRRRWTEAFF